This TCR beta chain originates from a study of T cell repertoires in cytomegalovirus infection. Study background: From public TCR beta signatures came an indication of both CMV infection and matching HLA type. Study-wide findings and caveats: Cumulated frequencies of public TCR beta families served to identify carriers of CMV plus the relevant HLA.

Via MiXCR, TCRdb re-called the reads, giving one row per CDR3 protein. The data show 60,000 to 85,000 distinct CDR3 sequences, 20% to 25% seen once. For this clonotype: Its antigen is unknown.

Per the germline V gene, CDR1 is SGHTA and CDR2 is FQGNSA. The V and J ends lost 5 bases and 5 bases, in that order; junction bases with no gene match: 6. The CDR3 is 15 amino acids. This sequence joins TRBV7-2 and TRBJ2-5, with 12 nucleotides matching TRBD2. This receptor was taken from a human donor in good health (CMV status not recorded). Some clones in this sample may be carry-over from other donors' samples. What was sequenced was PBMCs, sequenced either directly or after in vitro stimulation (not recorded which). The CDR3 DNA is TGTGCCAGCAGCGCTAGCGGGAGGGCCGGGGAGACCCAGTACTTC. Amino acids: CASSASGRAGETQYF. Drawing the rest from reference TRBV7-2 and TRBJ2-5, the complete variable domain is GAGVSQSPSNKVTEKGKDVELRCDPISGHTALYWYRQSLGQGLEFLIYFQGNSAPDKSGLPSDRFSAERTGGSVSTLTIQRTQQEDSAVYLCASSASGRAGETQYFGPGTRLLVL.